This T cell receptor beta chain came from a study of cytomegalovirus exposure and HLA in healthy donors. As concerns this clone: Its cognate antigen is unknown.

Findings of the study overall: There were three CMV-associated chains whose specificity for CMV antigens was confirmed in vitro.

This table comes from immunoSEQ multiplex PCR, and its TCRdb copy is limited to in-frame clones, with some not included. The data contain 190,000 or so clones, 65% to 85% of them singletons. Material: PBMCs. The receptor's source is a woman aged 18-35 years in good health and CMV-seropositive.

The CDR3 protein is CASSFGQGSYGYTF. The CDR3 DNA reads TGCGCCAGCAGCTTTGGACAGGGCTCCTATGGCTACACCTTC. The chain employs TRBV5-1 and TRBJ1-2; 8 bases align to TRBD1. J was trimmed by 4 bases and V by 2 bases; bases with no gene match: 4. CDR3 length: 14 residues. CDR1 SGHRS and CDR2 YFSETQ come from the germline V gene.